The present TCR beta chain was sequenced within a study of cytomegalovirus exposure and HLA in healthy donors. Study conclusions and caveats: TCR beta V- and J-gene trimming was later associated with a missense DCLRE1C variant.

PCR employed 60 Vbeta and 13 Jbeta primers. Profiled with immunoSEQ multiplex PCR; TCRdb holds only in-frame clones, not every one. Seen here are fewer than 150,000 clones, 75% observed once, and the top ten hold approximately 3.1%. Germline CDR1 SGHRS, CDR2 YFSETQ. CDR3 length: 15 amino acids. V lost 1 base and J 8 bases, leaving 15 bases between the germline ends. With regard to this clone: The antigen is undetermined.

The sequencing input was PBMCs. This sequence was found in a man aged 30-40 years in good health and CMV-seronegative. V is TRBV5-1 and J is TRBJ1-4; perhaps TRBD1 as D (6 bases). CDR3 residues: CASSLSQTGGEKLFF. As DNA, the CDR3 is TGCGCCAGCAGCTTGAGTCAGACAGGTGGAGAAAAACTGTTTTTT.